This T cell receptor beta chain was sequenced in a study of CD8 T cells in ankylosing spondylitis. This CDR3 has 14 residues. The germline CDR1 and CDR2 sequences are DFQATT and SNEGSKA (reference sequence). The ends were cut back, 0 bases at V and 0 bases at J, with 7 bases in the middle. This clonotype was recorded many times. The antigen is undetermined. A quantitative 5'-RACE method, one with molecular barcodes, was used to make TCR beta libraries. TCRdb independently ran MiXCR on the 5' RACE reads; one entry per CDR3 protein. Of more than 650,000 distinct CDR3 sequences listed, approximately 12% are singletons. Study results and caveats: A motif of seven or eight highly homologous TCR beta variants was seen as apparently characteristic of ankylosing spondylitis blood. According to the report, clones linked to the disease were significantly enriched in matched synovial fluid samples taken from ankylosing spondylitis patients. Existing reports had already noted some motif variants in reactive arthritis synovial fluid and blood. Clones that were linked to disease were CD8+ and were relatively rare in peripheral blood.

The gene calls are TRBV20-1 and TRBJ2-3; D remains ambiguous. Sequencing was done on a sample of blood, either unsorted or a sorted T cell fraction (not recorded which). This TCR derives from a male donor with ankylosing spondylitis. CDR3 nucleotide sequence: TGCAGTGCTAGAGATCCGGCCAGCACAGATACGCAGTATTTT. Translation: CSARDPASTDTQYF.